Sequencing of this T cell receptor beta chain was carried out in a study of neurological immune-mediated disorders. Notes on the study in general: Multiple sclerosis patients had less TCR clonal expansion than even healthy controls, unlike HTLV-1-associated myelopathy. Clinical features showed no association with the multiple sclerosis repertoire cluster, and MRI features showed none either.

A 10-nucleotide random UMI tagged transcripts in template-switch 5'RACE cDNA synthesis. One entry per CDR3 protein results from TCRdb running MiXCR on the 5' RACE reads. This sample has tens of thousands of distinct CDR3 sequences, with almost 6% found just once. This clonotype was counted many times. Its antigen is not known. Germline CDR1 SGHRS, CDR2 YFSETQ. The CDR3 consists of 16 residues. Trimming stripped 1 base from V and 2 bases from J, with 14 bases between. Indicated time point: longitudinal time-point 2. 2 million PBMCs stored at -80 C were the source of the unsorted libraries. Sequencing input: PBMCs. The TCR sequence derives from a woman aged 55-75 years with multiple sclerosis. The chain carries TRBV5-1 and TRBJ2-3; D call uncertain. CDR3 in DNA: TGCGCCAGCAGCTTGCGACCTACACGCACCACAGATACGCAGTATTTT. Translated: CASSLRPTRTTDTQYF.